This is a list of T cell receptor beta chains from one sample in a study of blood T cells in healthy people across ages. Each CDR3 protein gets one entry after TCRdb re-called the 5' RACE reads with MiXCR. The sample records hundreds of thousands of distinct CDR3 sequences, roughly 64% being singletons. The sequenced sample was blood. The receptors come from a man younger than 45 in good health. The CDR3 runs from the conserved cysteine through the conserved F or W. Fields, in order: CDR3 protein, V gene, D gene, J gene. A D gene is named only where the DNA matches it firmly.

cdr3_aa: CASSLVLAMFPSYNEQFF
v_call: TRBV7-9
d_call: NA
j_call: TRBJ2-1

cdr3_aa: CASSSGQGFHEQYF
v_call: TRBV7-2
d_call: TRBD1
j_call: TRBJ2-7

cdr3_aa: CATQPSYNEQFF
v_call: TRBV28
d_call: NA
j_call: TRBJ2-1

cdr3_aa: CASSWDTSYEQYF
v_call: TRBV28
d_call: NA
j_call: TRBJ2-7

cdr3_aa: CASMRTANINNEQFF
v_call: TRBV6-6
d_call: NA
j_call: TRBJ2-1

cdr3_aa: CASRASTGVGYNSPLHF
v_call: TRBV28
d_call: TRBD1
j_call: TRBJ1-6

cdr3_aa: CASSVGQVGTQFF
v_call: TRBV2
d_call: TRBD1
j_call: TRBJ2-1

cdr3_aa: CSASPTSGRTDTQYF
v_call: TRBV20-1
d_call: TRBD2
j_call: TRBJ2-3

cdr3_aa: CASSLPTRAYETQYF
v_call: TRBV7-2
d_call: NA
j_call: TRBJ2-5

cdr3_aa: CASGKGLALYEQYF
v_call: TRBV3-1
d_call: TRBD2
j_call: TRBJ2-7

cdr3_aa: CASSPGQGSDQPQHF
v_call: TRBV18
d_call: TRBD1
j_call: TRBJ1-5

cdr3_aa: CASSIEDRYLTDTQYF
v_call: TRBV19
d_call: NA
j_call: TRBJ2-3

cdr3_aa: CASSWGRNEQFF
v_call: TRBV7-2
d_call: NA
j_call: TRBJ2-1

cdr3_aa: CASSSGLAGGPESYEQYF
v_call: TRBV27
d_call: TRBD2
j_call: TRBJ2-7

cdr3_aa: CASSLDGMRQDGYTF
v_call: TRBV13
d_call: NA
j_call: TRBJ1-2

cdr3_aa: CASRPGHGSSNEQFF
v_call: TRBV6-5
d_call: NA
j_call: TRBJ2-1